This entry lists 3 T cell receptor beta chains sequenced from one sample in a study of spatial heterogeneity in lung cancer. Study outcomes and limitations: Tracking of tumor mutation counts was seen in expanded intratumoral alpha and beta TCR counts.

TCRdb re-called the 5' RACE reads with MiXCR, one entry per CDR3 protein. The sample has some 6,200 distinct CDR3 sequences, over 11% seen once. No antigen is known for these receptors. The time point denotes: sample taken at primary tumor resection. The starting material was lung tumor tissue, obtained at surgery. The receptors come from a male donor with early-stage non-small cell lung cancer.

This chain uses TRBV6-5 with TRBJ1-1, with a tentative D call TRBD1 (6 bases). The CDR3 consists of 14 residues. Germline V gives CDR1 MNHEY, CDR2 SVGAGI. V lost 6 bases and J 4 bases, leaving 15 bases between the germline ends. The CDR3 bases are TGTGCCAGCAGCCTACTCGGAGGGGGCACTGAAGCTTTCTTT. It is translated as CASSLLGGGTEAFF.

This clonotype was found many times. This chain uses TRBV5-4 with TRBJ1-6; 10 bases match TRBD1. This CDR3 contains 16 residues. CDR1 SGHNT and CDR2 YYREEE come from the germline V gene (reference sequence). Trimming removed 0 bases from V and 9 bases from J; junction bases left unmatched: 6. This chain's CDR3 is CASSLAPGQGSSPLHF. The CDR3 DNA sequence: TGTGCCAGCAGCTTGGCCCCGGGACAGGGGTCTTCACCCCTCCACTTT.

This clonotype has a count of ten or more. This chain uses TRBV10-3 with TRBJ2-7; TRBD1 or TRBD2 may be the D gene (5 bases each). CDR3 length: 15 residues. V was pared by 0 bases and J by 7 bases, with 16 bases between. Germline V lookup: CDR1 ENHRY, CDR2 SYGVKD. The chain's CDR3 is CAISESRRDHWEQYF. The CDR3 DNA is TGTGCCATCAGTGAGTCGCGCCGGGACCACTGGGAGCAGTACTTC.